This is a list of T cell receptor beta chains from one sample in a study of T cells in Graves' hyperthyroidism and ophthalmopathy. TCRdb re-called the multiplex PCR reads through MiXCR, storing one row per CDR3 protein. The sample holds about 700,000 distinct CDR3 sequences, less than 45% seen once. Sequenced: peripheral blood or thyroid tissue (not recorded which). The receptor source for this set is an adult man with Graves' disease, either hyperthyroidism or ophthalmopathy (not recorded which). Each CDR3 is given with its conserved first and last residue. The D gene is left open where the match is weak. Where a row states a size, it is once, few, many or the class of an expanded clone; other rows omit it.

v_call: TRBV14
j_call: TRBJ1-2
d_call: NA
clone_size: NA
cdr3_nt: TGTGCCAGCAGCCAAGCCCAGGGCAGGGCCAACTATGGCTACACCTTC
cdr3_aa: CASSQAQGRANYGYTF

v_call: TRBV7-3
j_call: TRBJ1-4
d_call: NA
clone_size: NA
cdr3_nt: TGTGCCAGCAGCTTAACGGGAAGGAGTAATGAAAAACTGTTTTTT
cdr3_aa: CASSLTGRSNEKLFF

v_call: TRBV7-9
j_call: TRBJ1-2
d_call: NA
clone_size: many
cdr3_nt: TGTGCCAGCAGCTCTCGTAGTGACGGCTACACCTTC
cdr3_aa: CASSSRSDGYTF

v_call: TRBV5-6
j_call: TRBJ1-1
d_call: TRBD1
clone_size: few
cdr3_nt: TGTGCCAGCAGCTTGTTGGGACAGGAGAACACTGAAGCTTTCTTT
cdr3_aa: CASSLLGQENTEAFF

v_call: TRBV2
j_call: TRBJ2-2
d_call: NA
clone_size: NA
cdr3_nt: TGTGCCAGCAGTGCGGGACTGCGATACACCGGGGAGCTGTTTTTT
cdr3_aa: CASSAGLRYTGELFF

v_call: TRBV7-9
j_call: TRBJ1-5
d_call: NA
clone_size: NA
cdr3_nt: TGTGCCAGCAGCTTAGAGGCAGGGGCCTGGGATCAGCCCCAGCATTTT
cdr3_aa: CASSLEAGAWDQPQHF

v_call: TRBV11-2
j_call: TRBJ2-2
d_call: NA
clone_size: NA
cdr3_nt: TGTGCCAGCAGCCAAGATGAGCGGGCCCTTGGGGCGCTGTTTTTT
cdr3_aa: CASSQDERALGALFF

v_call: TRBV29-1
j_call: TRBJ2-7
d_call: TRBD2
clone_size: NA
cdr3_nt: TGCAGCGTCGGGACTAGCGGGGGCACCTCCTACGAGCAGTACTTC
cdr3_aa: CSVGTSGGTSYEQYF

v_call: TRBV7-8
j_call: TRBJ2-6
d_call: NA
clone_size: many
cdr3_nt: TGTGCCAGCAGCGCGCTGACTGGGGCCAACGTCCTGACTTTC
cdr3_aa: CASSALTGANVLTF

v_call: TRBV7-9
j_call: TRBJ1-5
d_call: TRBD1
clone_size: once
cdr3_nt: TGTGCCTGGAGTGGGGGACAGGGAGCCAATCAGCCCCAGCATTTT
cdr3_aa: CAWSGGQGANQPQHF

v_call: TRBV10-2
j_call: TRBJ1-1
d_call: TRBD1
clone_size: NA
cdr3_nt: TGTGCCAGCAGTAGGGACAGAGCTCGTCGGAACACTGAAGCTTTCTTT
cdr3_aa: CASSRDRARRNTEAFF

v_call: TRBV2
j_call: TRBJ2-5
d_call: TRBD1
clone_size: NA
cdr3_nt: TGTGCCAGCCGGCGAGAGGGGGCTATGGGTGAGACCCAGTACTTC
cdr3_aa: CASRREGAMGETQYF

v_call: TRBV20-1
j_call: TRBJ2-5
d_call: TRBD2
clone_size: many
cdr3_nt: TGCAGTGCTAGGCTAGCGGGAGGAGAGACCCAGTACTTC
cdr3_aa: CSARLAGGETQYF

v_call: TRBV7-2
j_call: TRBJ1-5
d_call: TRBD1
clone_size: NA
cdr3_nt: TGTGCCAGCAGCGCAACAGGGGTCAATCAGCCCCAGCATTTT
cdr3_aa: CASSATGVNQPQHF

v_call: TRBV4-1
j_call: TRBJ2-2
d_call: TRBD2
clone_size: few
cdr3_nt: TGCGCCAGCAGCCGACCGGGACTAGCGACCGGGGAGCTGTTTTTT
cdr3_aa: CASSRPGLATGELFF

v_call: TRBV10-1
j_call: TRBJ1-4
d_call: TRBD1
clone_size: many
cdr3_nt: TGCGCCACCAAGGACAGGGCTGAAAAACTGTTTTTT
cdr3_aa: CATKDRAEKLFF

v_call: TRBV19
j_call: TRBJ1-4
d_call: NA
clone_size: few
cdr3_nt: TGTGCCAGTAGTATAGGGGCAGAAGAAAAACTGTTTTTT
cdr3_aa: CASSIGAEEKLFF

v_call: TRBV7-2
j_call: TRBJ1-5
d_call: TRBD1
clone_size: NA
cdr3_nt: TGTGCCAGCAGCTTAGAGGCAGGGGGCGGTGGCAATCAGCCCCAGCATTTT
cdr3_aa: CASSLEAGGGGNQPQHF

v_call: TRBV7-6
j_call: TRBJ1-6
d_call: TRBD1
clone_size: NA
cdr3_nt: TGTGCCAGCACCTCCGGGACAGGGGCTTCACCCCTCCACTTT
cdr3_aa: CASTSGTGASPLHF

v_call: TRBV2
j_call: TRBJ1-6
d_call: NA
clone_size: many
cdr3_nt: TGTGCCAGCAGTGAAGTGGCCCTTAATTCACCCCTCCACTTT
cdr3_aa: CASSEVALNSPLHF

v_call: TRBV5-1
j_call: TRBJ1-4
d_call: NA
clone_size: few
cdr3_nt: TGCGCCAGCAGCCAAACCCATGAAAAACTGTTTTTT
cdr3_aa: CASSQTHEKLFF

v_call: TRBV20-1
j_call: TRBJ2-7
d_call: TRBD1
clone_size: few
cdr3_nt: TGCAGTGCTAGAGATTCTTTTGCAGGGGGCTGGGAGCAGTACTTC
cdr3_aa: CSARDSFAGGWEQYF

v_call: TRBV24-1
j_call: TRBJ2-1
d_call: NA
clone_size: NA
cdr3_nt: TGTGCCACCAGTGACCACCAGGACTCTTATGAGCAGTTCTTC
cdr3_aa: CATSDHQDSYEQFF

v_call: TRBV2
j_call: TRBJ1-3
d_call: NA
clone_size: many
cdr3_nt: TGTGCCAGCAGGGGAGGGACGGTCTCTGGAAACACCATATATTTT
cdr3_aa: CASRGGTVSGNTIYF

v_call: TRBV25-1
j_call: TRBJ1-6
d_call: NA
clone_size: NA
cdr3_nt: TGTGCCAGCAGTGCGGTTAGCTCCTATAATTCACCCCTCCACTTT
cdr3_aa: CASSAVSSYNSPLHF

v_call: TRBV9
j_call: TRBJ2-7
d_call: TRBD2
clone_size: few
cdr3_nt: TGTGCCAGCAGCGTAGTCCCTAGCGGGGGGCCTCACGAGCAGTACTTC
cdr3_aa: CASSVVPSGGPHEQYF

v_call: TRBV6-6
j_call: TRBJ2-5
d_call: NA
clone_size: few
cdr3_nt: TGTGCCAGCGGGGACACCCAAGAGACCCAGTACTTC
cdr3_aa: CASGDTQETQYF

v_call: TRBV2
j_call: TRBJ1-5
d_call: TRBD1
clone_size: NA
cdr3_nt: TGTGCCAGCTGGGGGGGACAGGGGAATCAGCCCCAGCATTTT
cdr3_aa: CASWGGQGNQPQHF

v_call: TRBV12-3/TRBV12-4
j_call: TRBJ1-2
d_call: TRBD1
clone_size: few
cdr3_nt: TGTGCCAGCACGTCACAGGGGTACTATGGCTACACCTTC
cdr3_aa: CASTSQGYYGYTF

v_call: TRBV11-2
j_call: TRBJ1-1
d_call: NA
clone_size: NA
cdr3_nt: TGTGCCAGCAGCCCCACACGAAGGACTGAAGCTTTCTTT
cdr3_aa: CASSPTRRTEAFF

v_call: TRBV24-1
j_call: TRBJ2-7
d_call: NA
clone_size: NA
cdr3_nt: TGTGCCACCAGTGAACCGGACAGTTCCTCCTACGAGCAGTACTTC
cdr3_aa: CATSEPDSSSYEQYF

v_call: TRBV2
j_call: TRBJ2-5
d_call: NA
clone_size: NA
cdr3_nt: TGTGCCAGCAGCCACACCCCGCGTCGGGGGTGGGGGGAGACCCAGTACTTC
cdr3_aa: CASSHTPRRGWGETQYF

v_call: TRBV14
j_call: TRBJ1-2
d_call: TRBD1
clone_size: NA
cdr3_nt: TGTGCCAGCAGCCCTAATTTCCGGGACAGGGATTCGCGCTACACCTTC
cdr3_aa: CASSPNFRDRDSRYTF

v_call: TRBV11-1
j_call: TRBJ2-5
d_call: TRBD2
clone_size: NA
cdr3_nt: TGTGCCAGCAGCCAGTTCCAGGGACTAGCGGGAGGAGAGACCCAGTACTTC
cdr3_aa: CASSQFQGLAGGETQYF

v_call: TRBV19
j_call: TRBJ1-6
d_call: NA
clone_size: once
cdr3_nt: TGTGCCAGTAGTACCCGGAGGATGGGCAATCAGCCCCTCCACTTT
cdr3_aa: CASSTRRMGNQPLHF

v_call: TRBV7-9
j_call: TRBJ2-3
d_call: TRBD1
clone_size: NA
cdr3_nt: TGTGCCAGCAGCTTGGACAGGAGCACAGATACGCAGTATTTT
cdr3_aa: CASSLDRSTDTQYF

v_call: TRBV29-1
j_call: TRBJ1-3
d_call: NA
clone_size: many
cdr3_nt: TGCAGCGTTGTAGGGAGTCGAGTTTCTGGAAACACCATATATTTT
cdr3_aa: CSVVGSRVSGNTIYF

v_call: TRBV2
j_call: TRBJ1-2
d_call: NA
clone_size: many
cdr3_nt: TGTGCCAGCGTCGGGACACATGTAGGCTACACCTTC
cdr3_aa: CASVGTHVGYTF

v_call: TRBV7-2
j_call: TRBJ1-2
d_call: NA
clone_size: NA
cdr3_nt: TGCGCCAGCAGCCAAGATTTAAGTTTGGTCCCAGGAACAGACTATGGCTACACCTTC
cdr3_aa: CASSQDLSLVPGTDYGYTF

v_call: TRBV9
j_call: TRBJ1-1
d_call: NA
clone_size: NA
cdr3_nt: TGTGCCAGCGGGACCCTCGGGGGGAACACTGAAGCTTTCTTT
cdr3_aa: CASGTLGGNTEAFF

v_call: TRBV15
j_call: TRBJ1-2
d_call: NA
clone_size: NA
cdr3_nt: TGTGCCACCAGCAGGAACAGGGAAGGCTACACCTTC
cdr3_aa: CATSRNREGYTF

v_call: TRBV11-2
j_call: TRBJ2-2
d_call: NA
clone_size: NA
cdr3_nt: TGTGCCAGCAGCATTCAGGGGATCGGGGAGCTGTTTTTT
cdr3_aa: CASSIQGIGELFF

v_call: TRBV2
j_call: TRBJ1-2
d_call: NA
clone_size: NA
cdr3_nt: TGTGCCAGCAGTCGGACCAGGACACAGTATGGCTACACCTTC
cdr3_aa: CASSRTRTQYGYTF

v_call: TRBV12-3/TRBV12-4
j_call: TRBJ2-7
d_call: NA
clone_size: NA
cdr3_nt: TGTGCCAGCAGTTTAGGACAGCGACCCGACGAGCAGTACTTC
cdr3_aa: CASSLGQRPDEQYF

v_call: TRBV20-1
j_call: TRBJ1-3
d_call: NA
clone_size: few
cdr3_nt: TGCAGTGCTAGCAGCCAACCCTCTGGAAACACCATATATTTT
cdr3_aa: CSASSQPSGNTIYF

v_call: TRBV20-1
j_call: TRBJ2-5
d_call: TRBD2
clone_size: few
cdr3_nt: TGCAGTGCTGGGGAGAGACTAGCGGGCTCCCGGGAGACCCAGTACTTC
cdr3_aa: CSAGERLAGSRETQYF

v_call: TRBV12-3/TRBV12-4
j_call: TRBJ2-7
d_call: NA
clone_size: NA
cdr3_nt: TGTGCCAGCGTGACGGACTACGAGCAGTACTTC
cdr3_aa: CASVTDYEQYF

v_call: TRBV29-1
j_call: TRBJ1-1
d_call: TRBD1
clone_size: many
cdr3_nt: TGCAGCGTATTACAGGGGGTCGGGGCTTTCTTT
cdr3_aa: CSVLQGVGAFF

v_call: TRBV10-2
j_call: TRBJ2-5
d_call: NA
clone_size: many
cdr3_nt: TGCGCCACCGAAAAGGAAGAGACCCAGTACTTC
cdr3_aa: CATEKEETQYF

v_call: TRBV2
j_call: TRBJ2-6
d_call: NA
clone_size: many
cdr3_nt: TGTGCCAGCTATACCCACGGGGGCATGTCTGGGGCCAACGTCCTGACTTTC
cdr3_aa: CASYTHGGMSGANVLTF

v_call: TRBV28
j_call: TRBJ1-4
d_call: NA
clone_size: few
cdr3_nt: TGTGCCAGCAGTTTATTGGGCAATGAAAAACTGTTTTTT
cdr3_aa: CASSLLGNEKLFF

v_call: TRBV7-8
j_call: TRBJ2-5
d_call: TRBD2
clone_size: many
cdr3_nt: TGTGCCAGCAGCGCAGGGACTAGCTCAGAGACCCAGTACTTC
cdr3_aa: CASSAGTSSETQYF

v_call: TRBV7-9
j_call: TRBJ2-7
d_call: TRBD1
clone_size: NA
cdr3_nt: TGTGCCAGCAGCCTAAGCACCGGGACAGGGCAGTACTTC
cdr3_aa: CASSLSTGTGQYF

v_call: TRBV14
j_call: TRBJ1-4
d_call: TRBD1
clone_size: NA
cdr3_nt: TGTGCTAGGGACAGTTCTAATGAAAAACTGTTTTTT
cdr3_aa: CARDSSNEKLFF

v_call: TRBV19
j_call: TRBJ1-1
d_call: NA
clone_size: NA
cdr3_nt: TGTGCCAGTAGTATAGGCGCGGCAGGCTCCTCGGCTTTCTTT
cdr3_aa: CASSIGAAGSSAFF

v_call: TRBV6-5
j_call: TRBJ1-2
d_call: NA
clone_size: NA
cdr3_nt: TGTGCCAGCAGTTACGTATCCGAGCCAAAGAACTATGGCTACACCTTC
cdr3_aa: CASSYVSEPKNYGYTF

v_call: TRBV2
j_call: TRBJ1-3
d_call: NA
clone_size: NA
cdr3_nt: TGTGCCAGTGGAGGACAAACATCTGGAAACACCATATATTTT
cdr3_aa: CASGGQTSGNTIYF

v_call: TRBV7-3
j_call: TRBJ1-3
d_call: NA
clone_size: few
cdr3_nt: TGTGCCAGCAGCTCCACCCTAACCCTCAGGGGAAAAGACACCATATATTTT
cdr3_aa: CASSSTLTLRGKDTIYF

v_call: TRBV5-5
j_call: TRBJ2-5
d_call: TRBD1
clone_size: NA
cdr3_nt: TGCGCCAGCAGCGTGACAGGGGGTTGGGAGACCCAGTACTTC
cdr3_aa: CASSVTGGWETQYF